The 9 T cell receptor beta chains below all came from one sample that was sequenced in a study of response to subunit inactivated influenza vaccine. From the RT-PCR reads, TCRdb called clonotypes with MiXCR, one entry per CDR3 protein. The sample gives over 300,000 distinct CDR3 sequences, less than 25% of which show up once; roughly 10% is in the top ten. The sample was PBMCs from blood, taken about 19 months after vaccination. All receptors derive from a man aged 50 to 69 who received an inactivated influenza vaccine.

This clonotype was seen a handful of times. V usage is TRBV28 and J usage is TRBJ2-4; D might be TRBD1 or TRBD2, each matching 6 bases. CDR3 size: 14 residues. Trimming stripped 7 bases from V and 6 bases from J, with 16 bases between. Germline V gene sequence: CDR1 MDHEN, CDR2 SYDVKM. This chain's CDR3 is CASNKQGLGNIQYF. CDR3 bases: TGTGCCAGCAATAAACAGGGACTCGGAAACATTCAGTACTTC. The full variable domain, rest sourced from reference TRBV28 and TRBJ2-4, is DVKVTQSSRYLVKRTGEKVFLECVQDMDHENMFWYRQDPGLGLRLIYFSYDVKMKEKGDIPEGYSVSREKKERFSLILESASTNQTSMYLCASNKQGLGNIQYFGAGTRLSVL.

This chain connects TRBV7-9 to TRBJ1-1, with D possibly TRBD1 on 6 matching bases. The length of the CDR3 is 14 residues. The V and J ends lost 7 bases and 5 bases respectively, with 17 bases between them. CDR1 is SEHNR and CDR2 is FQNEAQ in the germline V gene (reference sequence). This chain's CDR3 is CASNLPRGGTEAFF. CDR3 DNA sequence: TGTGCCAGCAACCTCCCCAGGGGCGGGACTGAAGCTTTCTTT.

This clonotype has just a few counts. The chain couples TRBV4-3 to TRBJ2-2; 11 bases are shared with TRBD2. This CDR3 has 19 residues. The J segment lost 3 bases and the V segment lost 4 bases, leaving 13 bases of the junction unmatched. The V gene's germline CDR1 is LGHNA and CDR2 YSLEER. CDR3 sequence (DNA): TGCGCCAGCAGCCCCAGCACTAGCGGGAGAATTGGGGACACCGGGGAGCTGTTTTTT. Protein sequence: CASSPSTSGRIGDTGELFF.

Ten or more counts support this clonotype. The chain recombines TRBV12-3 or TRBV12-4 with TRBJ1-6; 7 bases match TRBD1. The CDR3 extends over 14 amino acids. V lost 7 bases and J lost 7; bases outside the gene matches: 7. CDR3 residues: CASTIGQANSPLHF. CDR3 sequence (DNA): TGTGCCAGCACTATTGGACAGGCGAATTCACCCCTCCACTTT.

J is TRBJ1-5 and V is TRBV7-2; TRBD1 aligns across 9 bases. The V and J ends lost 2 bases and 0 bases, in that order; junction bases with no gene match: 5. This CDR3 comprises 17 residues. Germline V gene lookup returns CDR1 SGHTA and CDR2 FQGNSA. Written as DNA, the CDR3 is TGTGCCAGCAGCTTAAGCCCGACAGGGGGTAGCAATCAGCCCCAGCATTTT. As protein: CASSLSPTGGSNQPQHF.

The chain is built from TRBV20-1 and TRBJ2-5, with TRBD2 matching 7 bases. J lost 4 bases, V lost 3 bases, and 8 bases had no gene match. This CDR3 spans 14 amino acids. Germline V gene lookup returns CDR1 DFQATT and CDR2 SNEGSKA (reference sequence). CDR3 nucleotide sequence: TGCAGTGCTAGGCGCGGGAGCCTACGAGAGACCCAGTACTTC. Its protein is CSARRGSLRETQYF.

The V and J genes are TRBV9 and TRBJ2-7; D may be TRBD1 or TRBD2 (6 bases each). V lost 2 bases to trimming and J lost 2 bases, with 14 bases between them. The CDR3 is 15 residues long. Germline V gene data show CDR1 as SGDLS and CDR2 as YYNGEE. DNA of the CDR3: TGTGCCAGCAGCGTGGAGGGGGGTGCTACCTACGAGCAGTACTTC. This gives the protein CASSVEGGATYEQYF.

This chain uses TRBV29-1 with TRBJ2-5, with D possibly TRBD1 on 6 matching bases. Germline values: CDR1 SQVTM, CDR2 ANQGSEA. The CDR3 runs to 12 residues. The V end lost 5 bases, the J end lost 0 bases, and 7 bases lay between the germline ends. As DNA, the CDR3 is TGCAGCGTTCGACAGGACCAAGAGACCCAGTACTTC. This sequence encodes CSVRQDQETQYF. Using reference TRBV29-1 and TRBJ2-5 for the parts outside the CDR3, the full variable domain is SAVISQKPSRDICQRGTSLTIQCQVDSQVTMMFWYRQQPGQSLTLIATANQGSEATYESGFVIDKFPISRPNLTFSTLTVSNMSPEDSSIYLCSVRQDQETQYFGPGTRLLVL.

Details on this clonotype: In this CDR3 the conserved last residue, phenylalanine or tryptophan, is missing, so a read error is likely. CDR3 sequence (DNA): TGCGCCAGCCGGCAGGGAGTCAGCTCGAGCACAGATACGCAGTATGTT. Translating gives CASRQGVSSSTDTQYV. The rearrangement joins TRBV5-1 to TRBJ2-3; possibly TRBD1 or TRBD2 for D (5 bases each). The V end was cut by 7 bases, the J end by 0 bases, with 18 bases between. The CDR3 totals 16 residues. Germline V gives CDR1 SGHRS, CDR2 YFSETQ.